This TCR beta chain was recovered during a study of type 1 regulatory T cells. Study context: T-allo10 is a Tr1-enriched, alloantigen-specific CD4 T cell product made in vitro.

TCRdb processed the reads anew with MiXCR; each CDR3 protein has one entry. The sample has about 97,000 distinct CDR3 sequences; 31% are singletons. Unmatched junction bases numbered 8, after V lost 4 bases and J lost 3 bases. Germline V gene sequence: CDR1 SGHVS, CDR2 FQNEAQ. CDR3 length: 15 amino acids. The gene calls are TRBV7-8 and TRBJ2-7; 8 positions match TRBD2. The sequencing sample was made of CD4+ T cells, either the whole sample or a sorted fraction (not recorded which). This TCR was sampled from a human donor in good health. The CDR3 bases are TGTGCCAGCAGCTCAGTAGCGGGAACAAGCTACGAGCAGTACTTC. Translating it yields CASSSVAGTSYEQYF. Supplemented by reference TRBV7-8 and TRBJ2-7, the full variable domain reads GAGVSQSPRYKVAKRGQDVALRCDPISGHVSLFWYQQALGQGPEFLTYFQNEAQLDKSGLPSDRFFAERPEGSVSTLKIQRTQQEDSAVYLCASSSVAGTSYEQYFGPGTRLTVT.